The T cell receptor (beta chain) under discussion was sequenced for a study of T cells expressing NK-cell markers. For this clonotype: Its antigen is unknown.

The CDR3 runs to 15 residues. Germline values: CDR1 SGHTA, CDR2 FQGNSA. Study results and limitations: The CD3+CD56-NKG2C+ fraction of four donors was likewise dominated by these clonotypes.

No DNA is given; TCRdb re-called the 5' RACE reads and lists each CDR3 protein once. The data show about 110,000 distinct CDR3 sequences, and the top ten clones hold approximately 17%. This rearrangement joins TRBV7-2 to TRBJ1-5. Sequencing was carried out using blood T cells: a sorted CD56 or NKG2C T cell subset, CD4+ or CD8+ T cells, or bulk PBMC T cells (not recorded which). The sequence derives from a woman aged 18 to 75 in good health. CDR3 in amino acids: CASTAGLNPNQPQHF.